This entry concerns a single T cell receptor beta chain. This clonotype has more than one count but fewer than ten. Its antigen target is currently unknown. Per-nucleotide qualities are absent, and no much larger clonotype sits a single base away. CDR1 and CDR2, looked up from the germline V gene, are KGHSH and LQKENI. Relative to germline, V is 3 bases shorter and J is 0 bases shorter, with 15 bases between their ends. From its cysteine to its phenylalanine, the CDR3 spans 16 amino acids. Of the read, only the CDR3 DNA is kept; its 48 bases are in frame from base 1. The sample comes from a study of Graves' ophthalmopathy and Graves' hyperthyroidism (dated by TCRdb to 2016 to 2018). In the study overall: Peripheral blood was collected at initial diagnosis, prior to any treatment. The study used signatures of the TCR beta repertoire to tell Graves' ophthalmopathy apart from Graves' hyperthyroidism and to predict which patients would progress to ophthalmopathy. In total, 135 blood samples were TCR-sequenced: 40 to 45 ophthalmopathy, 75 hyperthyroidism and approximately 17 hyperthyroidism-to-ophthalmopathy patients. To explore V-J signatures that distinguish ophthalmopathy from hyperthyroidism, a discovery set of 95 to 100 patients was enrolled, made up of under 50 with ophthalmopathy and some 60 with stable hyperthyroidism. An independent validation cohort comprised 18 to 20 hyperthyroidism patients and over 15 patients who later progressed from hyperthyroidism to ophthalmopathy. In several hyperthyroidism patients, the T-cell repertoire of thyroid tissue was compared with the T-cell repertoire of blood. Following sample collection, hyperthyroidism patients were given methimazole at a starting dose of 30 mg daily, and ophthalmopathy patients were given high-dose intravenous methylprednisolone. The 100 discovery patients were divided at random into training and test sets in a 7:3 ratio. What the study reported, not specific to this receptor: Ophthalmopathy was separated from stable hyperthyroidism by the 13-signature model with around 88% sensitivity and approximately 84% specificity in cross-validation and with 80%/75% in the test set. In validation, the model predicted ophthalmopathy progression with roughly 68% sensitivity and 72.22% specificity; some 13 predicted patients were CT-confirmed with GO in a median of around 6.5 months. Sample size was not statistically predetermined, and group allocation was not concealed from the investigators. Most of the expanded thyroid clonotypes with a frequency above 0.001 were also detected in blood, and it was suggested that the thyroid immune response may be reflected by blood repertoires.

A patient counted as having stable hyperthyroidism if there was no progression to ophthalmopathy within 18 months of follow-up. Patients with hyperthyroidism were aged 18 to 65 years, had been newly diagnosed, and had a disease duration of less than 2 months. Patients were excluded if they had other autoimmune diseases, uncontrolled infections, pregnancy or lactation. Diagnosis relied on clinical symptoms, serum thyroxine, TRAb, thyroid ultrasound and orbital computed tomography. PBMCs were isolated from approximately 10 ml of fresh peripheral blood by Ficoll-Paque density gradient centrifugation. Total RNA was extracted using Trizol reagent, and RNA quality was checked on an Agilent 2100 Bioanalyzer. TCR beta CDR3 regions were amplified from RNA transcripts for repertoire sequencing. A first-round RT-PCR used HTBI primers with the Qiagen OneStep RT-PCR kit, followed by a second-round multiplex PCR, size selection and purification. Libraries were sequenced paired-end with 100 bp reads on an Illumina HiSeq2000. In the paper's pipeline: SOAPnuke was used for read processing, and reads with adapters, uncalled bases, a mean Phred below 15, or no exact constant-primer or identifier match were discarded. COPE v1.2.5 was used to merge the high-quality paired reads. Each unique nucleotide sequence was defined as a clonotype, and clonotypes were aligned to IMGT TRB V, D and J references with MiTCR v1.1. The analysis was limited to V-J combinations with a frequency above 0.0001, which together covered 99.2% of repertoires. A TCR clonal expansion and chaos score per V-J combination was defined as the ratio of F50 clonal expansion to chaos observed in the TCRdist matrix. Welch's t-statistics and random forest were used to reduce the features to approximately 13 V-J combinations, which were then used as input to a naive Bayes classifier. Thyroid-blood repertoire similarity was quantified with the Morisita-Horn index. The public reads were quality trimmed at Q25 with fastp and then assembled into clones with MiXCR by TCRdb, keeping productive beta chains. Rows are combined by CDR3 protein, so each entry shows the most common genes and DNA. TCRdb assigned the V and J calls; the authors' analysis was not used. In all, the sample holds 350,000 to 450,000 distinct CDR3 sequences, and roughly 21% of those were seen once. Under 3.5% of the sample belongs to the ten largest clones.

The receptor was isolated from a woman in her late teens or twenties with stable Graves' hyperthyroidism. Donor details come from another sample of the same person, matched by shared clones. The rearrangement joined TRBV18 to TRBJ2-7; the D gene assignment is ambiguous. Sequencing was done on a sample of peripheral blood. The sequence in DNA is TGTGCCAGCTCACCTACGCCAGGACGGAGCTCCTACGAGCAGTACTTC. It translates as CASSPTPGRSSYEQYF. Reference TRBV18 and TRBJ2-7 genes cover what lies past the CDR3, so the full variable domain is NAGVMQNPRHLVRRRGQEARLRCSPMKGHSHVYWYRQLPEEGLKFMVYLQKENIIDESGMPKERFSAEFPKEGPSILRIQQVVRGDSAAYFCASSPTPGRSSYEQYFGPGTRLTVT.